This T cell receptor beta chain was sequenced during a study of T-cell memory formation after mild COVID-19. TCRdb fed the 5' RACE reads into MiXCR, producing one record per CDR3 protein. The top ten clones hold approximately 2.1% of a sample with under 250,000 distinct CDR3 sequences, about 16% of them seen once. For this clonotype: What it binds is not known.

Study-level results: Clones shrinking from day 15 to 85 showed even CD4/CD8 mixes; later expanders tilted CD4+. Day 37-peaking second-wave clones had unconfirmed SARS-CoV-2 specificity.

This CDR3 is 13 amino acids long. This clonotype was sampled from an adult woman who had mild COVID-19 (a few samples of this study predate the infection). Cell type and time point are not known. Sequencing input: PBMCs or a T cell subset sorted from them (not recorded which). V usage is TRBV21-1 and J usage is TRBJ1-6; the table's D call, TRBD1, has no DNA check behind it. TRBV21-1 is a documented pseudogene. CDR3 nucleotide sequence: TGTGCCAGCAGCAGCCGGGGGAGTTCACCCATCCACTTT. Amino acid sequence: CASSSRGSSPIHF.